The entry that follows covers one TCR beta chain sequence. Its antigen is unknown. Sampled 1 year posttransplant, controls received myeloablative marrow transplants, methotrexate and a calcineurin inhibitor. This sample is drawn from a study of T cells after posttransplantation cyclophosphamide. Germline V gene lookup returns CDR1 SGHRS and CDR2 YFSETQ. The CDR3 runs to 15 residues. The V end was cut by 2 bases, the J end by 1 base, with 12 bases between. Sequencing used immunoSEQ multiplex PCR; TCRdb keeps in-frame clones, though not all of them. The sample holds 9,500 to 15,000 clones, 80% to 85% seen once. Overall study findings and caveats: Later post-transplant blood repertoires were often dominated by donor CD8+ memory clones. Skin or GI-infiltrating T cells shared few TRB sequences with blood. Recipient CMV seropositivity and CMV reactivation strongly tracked TRB clonality.

J is TRBJ1-1 and V is TRBV5-1; tentatively, D is TRBD1 (6 bases). This TCR was recovered from a male patient aged 30 to 40 who received an allogeneic stem cell transplant from an unrelated donor, was CMV-positive, and had acute GVHD only. Some T cells may arise from the graft donor. The material was PBMCs, obtained around 350 days after allogeneic stem cell transplant with calcineurin inhibitor and methotrexate. The CDR3 region is CASSFVVGGNTEAFF. DNA of the CDR3: TGCGCCAGCAGCTTCGTCGTAGGGGGGAACACTGAAGCTTTCTTT.